This TCR beta chain was identified in a study of T cell clonality in common variable immunodeficiency. Using immunoSEQ multiplex PCR, the repertoire was profiled, and TCRdb retains in-frame clones only, with some absent. Listed for the sample are about 31,000 clones, none seen a single time. Study-level findings and limits: In common variable immunodeficiency, TCR beta chains reportedly carried fewer deletions and N-nucleotide insertions. Shared TCRbeta clones were fewer between CVID subjects than controls.

This CDR3 has 16 amino acids. Trimming took 8 bases from V and 7 from J; bases not matched to a gene: 15. Germline CDR1 GTSNPN, CDR2 SVGIG (reference sequence). Details on this clone: Its antigen is not known. The CDR3 is cut off 3 residues early in the read; its end comes from the germline J gene.

Patients had low serum IgG, IgA and/or IgM and specific antibody deficiency. Patients and controls were mostly of Caucasian heritage. Donors gave roughly 4.5 to 9 ml heparinized peripheral whole blood. The sequence was obtained from a human donor with common variable immunodeficiency. Material for sequencing was peripheral blood mononuclear cells. This chain joins TRBV30 and TRBJ2-5, with TRBD2 matching over 14 bases. CDR3 in amino acids: CASSIGTSGSPGTQYF. CDR3 bases read: TGTGCCAGTAGTATTGGGACTAGCGGGAGTCCTGGGACC.